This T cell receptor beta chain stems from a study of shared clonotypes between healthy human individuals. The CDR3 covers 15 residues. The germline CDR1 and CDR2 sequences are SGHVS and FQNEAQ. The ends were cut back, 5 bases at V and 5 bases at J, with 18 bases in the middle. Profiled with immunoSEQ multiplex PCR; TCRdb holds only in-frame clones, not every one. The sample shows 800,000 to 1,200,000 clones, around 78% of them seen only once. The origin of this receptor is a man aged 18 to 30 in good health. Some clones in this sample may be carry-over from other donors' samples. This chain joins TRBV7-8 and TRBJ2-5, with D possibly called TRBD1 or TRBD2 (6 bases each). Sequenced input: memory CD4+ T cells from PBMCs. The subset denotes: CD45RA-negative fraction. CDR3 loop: CASSANVGGFETQYF. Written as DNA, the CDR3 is TGTGCCAGCAGCGCTAACGTGGGGGGCTTCGAGACCCAGTACTTC.